This TCR beta chain was retrieved from a study of blood T cells in healthy people across ages. A few counts support this clonotype. The length of the CDR3 is 15 residues. Trimming left V 5 bases short and J 5 bases short, with 15 bases between. Per germline, CDR1 SNHLY and CDR2 FYNNEI. The use of a sample-barcoded 5' primer and a J-beta primer mix characterized a second PCR of about 7 to 12 cycles. Researchers report that a template-switch adaptor with 12 random nucleotides tagged each cDNA molecule. TCRdb analysed the 5' RACE reads with MiXCR anew, one entry per CDR3 protein. Of approximately 780,000 distinct CDR3 sequences in the sample, approximately 24% were seen once. A further study also used this sample, focusing on T cells of mothers and their children.

The chain is built from TRBV2 and TRBJ2-2; D is possibly TRBD1 or TRBD2 (5 bases each). Sequencing input: blood. This sequence originates from a boy aged 5-17 years in good health. The CDR3, as DNA: TGTGCCAGCAGTCCCGAGGGGACCTTGACCGGGGAGCTGTTTTTT. Its protein product is CASSPEGTLTGELFF.